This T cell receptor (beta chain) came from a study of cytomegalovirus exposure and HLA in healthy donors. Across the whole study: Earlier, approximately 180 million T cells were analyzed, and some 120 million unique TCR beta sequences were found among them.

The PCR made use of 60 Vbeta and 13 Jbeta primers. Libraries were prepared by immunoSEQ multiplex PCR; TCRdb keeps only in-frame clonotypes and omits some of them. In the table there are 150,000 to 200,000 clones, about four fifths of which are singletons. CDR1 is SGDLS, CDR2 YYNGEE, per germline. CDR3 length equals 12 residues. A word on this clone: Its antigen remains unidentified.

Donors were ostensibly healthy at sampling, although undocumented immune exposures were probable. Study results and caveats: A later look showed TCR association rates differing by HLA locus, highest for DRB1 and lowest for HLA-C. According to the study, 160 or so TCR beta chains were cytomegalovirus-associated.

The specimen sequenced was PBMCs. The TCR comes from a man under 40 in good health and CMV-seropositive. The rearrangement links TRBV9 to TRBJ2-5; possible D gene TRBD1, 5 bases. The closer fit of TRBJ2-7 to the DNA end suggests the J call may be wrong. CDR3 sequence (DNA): TGTGCCAGCAGCGTAGGAAGGGGCGAGCAGTACTTC. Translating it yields CASSVGRGEQYF.